Listed below are T cell receptor beta chains from one sample, sequenced in a study of blood T cells in healthy people across ages. TCRdb passed the 5' RACE reads through MiXCR, listing each CDR3 protein once. The top ten hold approximately 17% of the sample, which has some 1 million distinct CDR3 sequences, 40% to 55% seen once. Material: blood. The receptors were gathered from a woman aged 55-70 years in good health. Each CDR3 is given with its conserved first and last residue. A D gene is named only where the DNA matches it firmly. Part of the rows lack a size; the others show once, few, many or a class for expanded clones.

j_call: TRBJ2-3
v_call: TRBV28
cdr3_length: 17
clone_size: -
d_call: TRBD2
cdr3_nt: TGTGCCAGCAGTTTACTGACTAGCGGTGGAGGGGCAGATACGCAGTATTTT
cdr3_aa: CASSLLTSGGGADTQYF

j_call: TRBJ2-7
v_call: TRBV7-6
cdr3_length: 19
clone_size: -
d_call: TRBD1
cdr3_nt: TGTGCCAGCAGCTTAGTAGGGACAGGGGCTGGCCCCACCTCCTACGAGCAGTACTTC
cdr3_aa: CASSLVGTGAGPTSYEQYF

j_call: TRBJ1-5
v_call: TRBV12-3/TRBV12-4
cdr3_length: 14
clone_size: -
d_call: -
cdr3_nt: TGTGCCAGCAGTTTATGGGGAAGGGGTCAGCCCCAGCATTTT
cdr3_aa: CASSLWGRGQPQHF

j_call: TRBJ2-7
v_call: TRBV20-1
cdr3_length: 16
clone_size: -
d_call: -
cdr3_nt: TGCAGTGCTAGAGACACGGTAGCGGCCACTGGATACGAGCAGTACTTC
cdr3_aa: CSARDTVAATGYEQYF

j_call: TRBJ2-3
v_call: TRBV25-1
cdr3_length: 18
clone_size: few
d_call: -
cdr3_nt: TGTGCCAGCAGTGAGCCGAGAGGGGCCCACATCGACACAGATACGCAGTATTTT
cdr3_aa: CASSEPRGAHIDTDTQYF

j_call: TRBJ2-5
v_call: TRBV7-6
cdr3_length: 14
clone_size: -
d_call: -
cdr3_nt: TGTGCCAGCAGCCCGACAGTCTACCAAGAGACCCAGTACTTC
cdr3_aa: CASSPTVYQETQYF

j_call: TRBJ2-1
v_call: TRBV14
cdr3_length: 16
clone_size: -
d_call: TRBD2
cdr3_nt: TGTGCCAGCAGCCATCCTCGGACTAGCGGCTACAATGAGCAGTTCTTC
cdr3_aa: CASSHPRTSGYNEQFF

j_call: TRBJ2-7
v_call: TRBV20-1
cdr3_length: 14
clone_size: -
d_call: -
cdr3_nt: TGCAGTGCTCCGATAGGGGATATAGTCTACGAGCAGTACTTC
cdr3_aa: CSAPIGDIVYEQYF

j_call: TRBJ2-7
v_call: TRBV6-2/TRBV6-3
cdr3_length: 15
clone_size: -
d_call: -
cdr3_nt: TGTGCCAGCAGTCCAACGGGACTTAGAATCTACGAGCAGTACTTC
cdr3_aa: CASSPTGLRIYEQYF

j_call: TRBJ2-1
v_call: TRBV27
cdr3_length: 14
clone_size: few
d_call: -
cdr3_nt: TGTGCCAGCAGGAGGTCCAGCTCCTACAATGAGCAGTTCTTC
cdr3_aa: CASRRSSSYNEQFF

j_call: TRBJ2-7
v_call: TRBV20-1
cdr3_length: 12
clone_size: -
d_call: TRBD1
cdr3_nt: TGCAGTGTTGGACAGGTTTTCGACGAGCAGTACTTC
cdr3_aa: CSVGQVFDEQYF

j_call: TRBJ2-3
v_call: TRBV3-1
cdr3_length: 16
clone_size: -
d_call: TRBD1
cdr3_nt: TGTGCCAGCAGCCCCCGAGGGGGCTTCTCCACAGATACGCAGTATTTT
cdr3_aa: CASSPRGGFSTDTQYF

j_call: TRBJ2-6
v_call: TRBV6-5
cdr3_length: 18
clone_size: -
d_call: -
cdr3_nt: TGTGCCAGCAGTTACTCGGGACAAGACCACTCTGGGGCCAACGTCCTGACTTTC
cdr3_aa: CASSYSGQDHSGANVLTF

j_call: TRBJ2-3
v_call: TRBV20-1
cdr3_length: 14
clone_size: -
d_call: TRBD2
cdr3_nt: TGCAGTGCGCCGCTAAGCGGGAGGATAGATACGCAGTATTTT
cdr3_aa: CSAPLSGRIDTQYF

j_call: TRBJ2-6
v_call: TRBV24-1
cdr3_length: 16
clone_size: -
d_call: -
cdr3_nt: TGTGCCACCAGAGGGGACACCATCTCTGGGGCCAACGTCCTGACTTTC
cdr3_aa: CATRGDTISGANVLTF

j_call: TRBJ2-7
v_call: TRBV6-1
cdr3_length: 13
clone_size: -
d_call: -
cdr3_nt: TGTGCCAGCAGAAGAACCGGGACATGGGAGCAGTACTTC
cdr3_aa: CASRRTGTWEQYF

j_call: TRBJ2-4
v_call: TRBV27
cdr3_length: 14
clone_size: -
d_call: TRBD1
cdr3_nt: TGTGCCAGCAGTCCTTACATGACAGGGGGCATTCAGTACTTC
cdr3_aa: CASSPYMTGGIQYF

j_call: TRBJ2-3
v_call: TRBV21-1
cdr3_length: 14
clone_size: -
d_call: -
cdr3_nt: TGTGCCAGCAGCAAGTCTCAGGCCACAGATACGCAGTATTTT
cdr3_aa: CASSKSQATDTQYF

j_call: TRBJ2-7
v_call: TRBV6-5
cdr3_length: 14
clone_size: few
d_call: -
cdr3_nt: TGTGCCAGCAGTTACTCCGGAGCAGCCTACGAGCAGTACTTC
cdr3_aa: CASSYSGAAYEQYF

j_call: TRBJ2-1
v_call: TRBV7-3
cdr3_length: 12
clone_size: -
d_call: -
cdr3_nt: TGTGCCAGCAGCTTTGGAAATTCTGAGCAGTTCTTC
cdr3_aa: CASSFGNSEQFF